The entry below describes one T cell receptor (beta chain). This clone has only a few counts. The antigen it recognizes is unknown. No quality values exist for individual bases; no much larger clone is one base distant. This entry belongs to a study of blood T cell repertoires in COVID-19 (dated by TCRdb to about 2020). Regarding the research as a whole: Collaborator samples came from the United States, Italy and Spain and covered acute and convalescent phases of COVID-19. The prospective study material was composed of cDNA or gDNA derived from T cells, B-cell-depleted T cells, or PBMCs. The dataset comprised deeply sampled blood TCRbeta repertoires from subjects exposed to, actively infected with, or recovered from COVID-19. The repertoires were released in a freely available public database meant as a resource for research on the immune response to SARS-CoV-2. Samples were obtained from the ongoing ImmuneRACE study (first 160 participants) and from over a thousand subjects provided by 6 global collaborators. A de-identified subject ID, COVID-19 status, age in years and sex were almost always included in the sample metadata. Where available, HLA class I and class II types were taken from metadata supplied by the sample provider and were not determined by assay-based typing. The paper as a whole reports these results and caveats: How much clinical and demographic metadata was included differed by source and by participant, and the metadata was provided uncurated.

Whole blood was collected in K2EDTA tubes by collaborating institutions according to the institutions' own protocols. For TCRbeta analysis, collaborators shipped samples in one of three forms: frozen whole blood, isolated PBMCs, or DNA extracted from either of those sample types. TCRbeta CDR3 regions were amplified from genomic DNA using the immunoSEQ Assay, a bias-controlled multiplex PCR. On the authors' methods: Nucleated cell counts per sample were estimated from amplification of reference gene primers within the assay. Sequence reads were collapsed and filtered to measure the absolute abundance of every unique TCRbeta CDR3 rearrangement. For each sample, productive Simpson clonality was calculated as the square root of Simpson's diversity index across productive rearrangements. This immuneACCESS table, as held by TCRdb, lists in-frame sequences with V and J called but not all clones. Of the missing ones, under half trace to an unresolved V gene in checked studies; the others have no known cause. The D gene and trimming were derived from the DNA, and the V and J assignments and clone size from that table. The table for this sample lists about 39,000 clones; 85% of them were counted only once. Roughly 4% of the sample belongs to the ten largest clones.

Material for sequencing was peripheral blood. This TCR was sampled from a man aged 55 to 70 with acute or convalescent COVID-19.

The sequence in DNA is TGTGCCAGCAGTAGAACTGTACTCTATGGCTACACCTTC. This yields the protein CASSRTVLYGYTF. The sequence links TRBV3-1 (or the pseudogene TRBV3-2) to TRBJ1-2, with the D gene too uncertain to name. The germline V gene (reference sequence) gives CDR1 as LGHDT and CDR2 as YNNKEL. The V and J ends are trimmed by 6 bases and 4 bases, leaving 12 bases between them. The cysteine opens and the phenylalanine closes a CDR3 of 13 amino acids. Just CDR3 DNA is preserved here, 39 bases in frame from base 1.